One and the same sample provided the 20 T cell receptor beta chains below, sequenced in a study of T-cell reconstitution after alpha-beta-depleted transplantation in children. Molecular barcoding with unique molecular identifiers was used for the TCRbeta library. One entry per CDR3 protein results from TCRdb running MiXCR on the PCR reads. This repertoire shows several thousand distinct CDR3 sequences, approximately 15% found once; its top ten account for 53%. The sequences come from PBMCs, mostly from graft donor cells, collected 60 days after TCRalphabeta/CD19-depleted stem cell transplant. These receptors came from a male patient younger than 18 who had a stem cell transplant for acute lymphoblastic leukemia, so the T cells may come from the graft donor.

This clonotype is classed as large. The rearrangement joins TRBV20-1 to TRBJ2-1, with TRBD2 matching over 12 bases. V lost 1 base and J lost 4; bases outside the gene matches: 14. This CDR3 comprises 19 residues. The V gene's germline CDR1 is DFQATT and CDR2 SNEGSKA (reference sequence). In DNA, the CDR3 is TGCAGTGCTAGAGGTCCTAGCGGGAGGGCCCTCGGGGATTACAATGAGCAGTTCTTC. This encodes CSARGPSGRALGDYNEQFF.

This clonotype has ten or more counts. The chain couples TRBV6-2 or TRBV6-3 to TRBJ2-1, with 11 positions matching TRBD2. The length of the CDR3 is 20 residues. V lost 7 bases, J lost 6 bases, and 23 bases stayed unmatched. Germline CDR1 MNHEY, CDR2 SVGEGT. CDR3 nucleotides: TGTGCCAGCACCCACGGTTGGAGAGTAGCGGGAGGGTTTCGGGTCAATGAGCAGTTCTTC. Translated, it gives CASTHGWRVAGGFRVNEQFF.

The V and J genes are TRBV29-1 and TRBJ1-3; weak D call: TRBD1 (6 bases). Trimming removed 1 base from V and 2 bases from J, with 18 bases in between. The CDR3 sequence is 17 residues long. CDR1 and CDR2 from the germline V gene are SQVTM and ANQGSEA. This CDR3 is CSVEGSRGAGAGNTIYF. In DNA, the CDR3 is TGCAGCGTTGAAGGTAGCCGGGGGGCAGGGGCTGGAAACACCATATATTTT.

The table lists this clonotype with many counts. This chain's CDR3 is CASSYRGQGRNTEAFF. The CDR3 DNA follows: TGTGCCAGCAGTTACAGGGGGCAAGGTAGGAACACTGAAGCTTTCTTT. The chain couples TRBV12-3 or TRBV12-4 to TRBJ1-1; TRBD1 agrees at 9 bases. Trimming cost V 4 bases and J 1 base; bases outside gene matches: 7. This CDR3 contains 16 residues.

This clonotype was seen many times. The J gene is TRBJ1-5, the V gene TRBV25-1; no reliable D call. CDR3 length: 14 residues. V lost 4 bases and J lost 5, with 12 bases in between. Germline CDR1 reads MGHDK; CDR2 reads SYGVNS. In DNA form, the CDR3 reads TGTGCCAGCAGTGGGTGGGGAAGGGATCAGCCCCAGCATTTT. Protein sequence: CASSGWGRDQPQHF.

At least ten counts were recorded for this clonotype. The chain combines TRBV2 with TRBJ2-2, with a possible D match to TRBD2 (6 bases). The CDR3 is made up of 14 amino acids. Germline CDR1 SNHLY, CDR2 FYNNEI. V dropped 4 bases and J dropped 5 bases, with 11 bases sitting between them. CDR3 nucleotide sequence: TGTGCCAGCAGTGTAAGCGGGTTTACCGGGGAGCTGTTTTTT. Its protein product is CASSVSGFTGELFF. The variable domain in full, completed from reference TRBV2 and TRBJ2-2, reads EPEVTQTPSHQVTQMGQEVILRCVPISNHLYFYWYRQILGQKVEFLVSFYNNEISEKSEIFDDQFSVERPDGSNFTLKIRSTKLEDSAMYFCASSVSGFTGELFFGEGSRLTVL.

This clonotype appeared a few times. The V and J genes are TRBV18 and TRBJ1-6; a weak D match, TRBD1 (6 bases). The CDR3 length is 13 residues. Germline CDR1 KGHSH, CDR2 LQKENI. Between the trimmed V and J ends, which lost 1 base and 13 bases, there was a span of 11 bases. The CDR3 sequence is CASSPLDRQPLHF. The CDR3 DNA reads TGTGCCAGCTCACCACTAGACAGGCAGCCCCTCCACTTT.

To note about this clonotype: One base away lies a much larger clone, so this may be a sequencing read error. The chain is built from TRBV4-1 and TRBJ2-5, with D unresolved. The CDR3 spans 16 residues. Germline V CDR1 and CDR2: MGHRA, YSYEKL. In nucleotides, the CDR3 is TGCGCCAGCAGCCATCATAACGGTTACGCCCAAGGGACCCAGTACTTC. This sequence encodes CASSHHNGYAQGTQYF.

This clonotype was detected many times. The CDR3 DNA reads as TGTGCCAGCAGCTTACAACTGAACACTGAAGCTTTCTTT. This gives the protein CASSLQLNTEAFF. The chain is built from TRBV7-9 and TRBJ1-1; D not certain. Deletions cut 2 bases from V and 0 bases from J, with 4 bases between. Germline CDR1 SEHNR, CDR2 FQNEAQ (reference sequence). CDR3 size: 13 residues.

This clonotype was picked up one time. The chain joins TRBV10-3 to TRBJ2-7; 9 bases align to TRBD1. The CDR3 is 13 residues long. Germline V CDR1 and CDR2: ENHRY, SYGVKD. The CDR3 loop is CVISRQGDSEQYF. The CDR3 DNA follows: TGTGTTATCAGTAGACAGGGGGATAGCGAGCAGTACTTC.

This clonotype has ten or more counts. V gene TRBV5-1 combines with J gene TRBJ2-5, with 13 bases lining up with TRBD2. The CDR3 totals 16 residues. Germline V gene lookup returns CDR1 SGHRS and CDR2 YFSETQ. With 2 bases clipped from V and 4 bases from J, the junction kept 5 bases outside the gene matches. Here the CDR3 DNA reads TGCGCCAGCAGCTTATGGACTAGCGGGAGCGTAGAGACCCAGTACTTC. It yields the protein CASSLWTSGSVETQYF.

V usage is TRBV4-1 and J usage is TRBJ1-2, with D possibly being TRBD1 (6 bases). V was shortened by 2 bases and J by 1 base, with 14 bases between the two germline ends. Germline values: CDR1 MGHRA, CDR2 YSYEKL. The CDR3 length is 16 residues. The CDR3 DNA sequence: TGCGCCAGCAGCCAACTGTATCAGGGGATTAACTATGGCTACACCTTC. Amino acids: CASSQLYQGINYGYTF.

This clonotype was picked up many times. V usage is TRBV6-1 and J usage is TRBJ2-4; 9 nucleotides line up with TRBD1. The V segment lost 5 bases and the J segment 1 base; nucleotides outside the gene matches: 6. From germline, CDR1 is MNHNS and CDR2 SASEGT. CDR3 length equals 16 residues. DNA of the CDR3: TGTGCCAGCAGTCGTCCCGGGACAGGGGCCAAAAACATTCAGTACTTC. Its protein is CASSRPGTGAKNIQYF.

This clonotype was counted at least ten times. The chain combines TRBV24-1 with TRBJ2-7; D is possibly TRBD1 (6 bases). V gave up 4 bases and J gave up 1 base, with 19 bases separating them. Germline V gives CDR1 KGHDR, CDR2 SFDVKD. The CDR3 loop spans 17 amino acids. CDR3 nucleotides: TGTGCCACCAGTGAATGGGACACCAAGACGGGTTCCTACGAGCAGTACTTC. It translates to CATSEWDTKTGSYEQYF.

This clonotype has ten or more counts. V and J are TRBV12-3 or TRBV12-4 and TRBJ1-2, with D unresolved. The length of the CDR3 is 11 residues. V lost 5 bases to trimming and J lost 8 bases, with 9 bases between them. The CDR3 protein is CASSALYGYTF. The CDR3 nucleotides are TGTGCCAGCAGTGCCCTCTACGGCTACACCTTC.

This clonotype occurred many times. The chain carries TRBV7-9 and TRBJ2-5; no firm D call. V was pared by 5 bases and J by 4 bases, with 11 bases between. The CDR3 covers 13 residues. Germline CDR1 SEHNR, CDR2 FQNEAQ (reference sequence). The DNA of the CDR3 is TGTGCCAGCAGCCCCCGCACGGGAGAGACCCAGTACTTC. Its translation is CASSPRTGETQYF.

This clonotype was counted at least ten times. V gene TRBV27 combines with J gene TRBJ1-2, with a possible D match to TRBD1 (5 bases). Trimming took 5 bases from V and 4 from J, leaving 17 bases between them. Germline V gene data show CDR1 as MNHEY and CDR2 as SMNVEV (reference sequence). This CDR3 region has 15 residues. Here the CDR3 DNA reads TGTGCCAGCAGTCCTCTAAGGGCAGGGAGCTATGGCTACACCTTC. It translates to CASSPLRAGSYGYTF.

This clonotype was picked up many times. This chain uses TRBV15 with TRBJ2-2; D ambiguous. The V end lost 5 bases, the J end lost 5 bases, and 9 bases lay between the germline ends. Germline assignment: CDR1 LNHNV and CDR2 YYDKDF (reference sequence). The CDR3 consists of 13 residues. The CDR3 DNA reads TGTGCCACCAGCCCCCGCCGGACCGGGGAGCTGTTTTTT. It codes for CATSPRRTGELFF.

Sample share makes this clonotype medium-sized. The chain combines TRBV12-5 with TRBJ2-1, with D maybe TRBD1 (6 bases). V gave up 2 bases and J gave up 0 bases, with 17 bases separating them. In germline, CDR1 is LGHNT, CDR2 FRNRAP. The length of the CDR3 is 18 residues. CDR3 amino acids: CASGLYRTAAFSYNEQFF. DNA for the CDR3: TGTGCTAGTGGTTTGTACAGGACAGCCGCGTTCTCCTACAATGAGCAGTTCTTC.

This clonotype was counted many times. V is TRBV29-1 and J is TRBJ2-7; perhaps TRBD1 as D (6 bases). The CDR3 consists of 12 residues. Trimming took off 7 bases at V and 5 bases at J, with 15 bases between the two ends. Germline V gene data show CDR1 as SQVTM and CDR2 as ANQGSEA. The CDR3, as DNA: TGCAGCGCAAAACAGGGATGGAACGAGCAGTACTTC. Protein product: CSAKQGWNEQYF.